The 31 T cell receptor beta chains below come from one sample, sequenced in a study of early T cells in non-severe SARS-CoV-2 infection. TCRdb reanalysed the 5' RACE reads using MiXCR and keeps one entry per CDR3 protein. The table shows roughly 66,000 distinct CDR3 sequences, with around 9% occurring only once. The sequenced sample was whole blood. The source of these receptors is an adult who was a healthcare worker with PCR-confirmed SARS-CoV-2 infection or an uninfected control (not recorded which).

A few counts support this clonotype. This chain links TRBV29-1 with TRBJ2-5, with 7 nucleotides matching TRBD1. CDR3 length equals 12 residues. The V and J ends lost 7 bases and 1 base, in that order; junction bases with no gene match: 3. The germline V gene encodes CDR1 SQVTM and CDR2 ANQGSEA. The CDR3 loop reads CSAGQAQETQYF. In nucleotides, the CDR3 is TGCAGCGCTGGACAGGCCCAAGAGACCCAGTACTTC.

This clonotype was seen only a few times. The V and J genes are TRBV28 and TRBJ2-7, with a possible D match to TRBD1 (7 bases). Germline assignment: CDR1 MDHEN and CDR2 SYDVKM. This CDR3 contains 16 residues. The V gene lost 5 bases and the J gene lost 1 base, with 18 bases spanning the gap. Written as DNA, the CDR3 is TGTGCCAGCAGTCGCCCACGCAGGGGGGAATCCTACGAGCAGTACTTC. Amino acid sequence: CASSRPRRGESYEQYF.

The rearrangement joins TRBV28 to TRBJ1-1; D ambiguous. V gave up 5 bases and J gave up 0 bases, with 16 bases separating them. CDR3 size: 16 residues. Germline assignment: CDR1 MDHEN and CDR2 SYDVKM. The DNA of the CDR3 is TGTGCCAGCAGTGTGAGTGGTCAGAACATGAACACTGAAGCTTTCTTT. This codes for CASSVSGQNMNTEAFF. The full variable domain, completed using reference TRBV28 and TRBJ1-1, is DVKVTQSSRYLVKRTGEKVFLECVQDMDHENMFWYRQDPGLGLRLIYFSYDVKMKEKGDIPEGYSVSREKKERFSLILESASTNQTSMYLCASSVSGQNMNTEAFFGQGTRLTVV.

The table lists this clonotype with many counts. V usage is TRBV15 and J usage is TRBJ2-3; D call uncertain. The ends were cut back, 0 bases at V and 2 bases at J, with 12 bases in the middle. Germline CDR1 LNHNV, CDR2 YYDKDF (reference sequence). The CDR3 is 16 amino acids. DNA of the CDR3: TGTGCCACCAGCAGAGATCTTCAGGTATACACAGATACGCAGTATTTT. Translated: CATSRDLQVYTDTQYF.

This chain uses TRBV2 with TRBJ2-1, with 11 bases that match TRBD2. The CDR3 has 14 amino acids. Unmatched junction bases numbered 3, after V lost 5 bases and J lost 6 bases. Per germline, CDR1 SNHLY and CDR2 FYNNEI. In DNA, the CDR3 is TGTGCCAGCAGTAGTAGCGGGAGGGCCAATGAGCAGTTCTTC. It is translated as CASSSSGRANEQFF.

This clonotype has only a few counts. The chain links TRBV11-3 to TRBJ2-3; 7 bases are shared with TRBD2. V lost 4 bases and J lost 1; bases outside the gene matches: 11. The CDR3 length is 17 residues. Germline V gene lookup returns CDR1 SGHNT and CDR2 YENEEA. For the CDR3, the DNA is TGTGCCAGCAGCTACTGTACCGGGACTACCTGCACAGATACGCAGTATTTT. Translation: CASSYCTGTTCTDTQYF.

The chain combines TRBV6-5 with TRBJ2-3, with 12 bases matching TRBD2. The germline V gene has CDR1 MNHEY and CDR2 SVGAGI. Losses at the gene ends were 6 bases for V and 4 bases for J; bases not matched to a gene: 8. The CDR3 covers 16 residues. The CDR3 DNA follows: TGTGCCAGCAGGGACCCCACTAGCGGGAGGCCAGATACGCAGTATTTT. Its translation is CASRDPTSGRPDTQYF.

This clonotype has just a few counts. The chain joins TRBV30 to TRBJ1-1, with TRBD1 matching over 12 bases. Trimming removed 4 bases from V and 4 bases from J; junction bases left unmatched: 13. Germline CDR1 reads GTSNPN; CDR2 reads SVGIG (reference sequence). CDR3 length: 17 residues. This CDR3 reads CAWKVAGTGGWGTEAFF. The DNA for the CDR3 is TGTGCCTGGAAGGTGGCCGGGACAGGGGGCTGGGGCACTGAAGCTTTCTTT.

In this sample, this clonotype turned up many times. The chain uses TRBV12-3 or TRBV12-4 and TRBJ2-7, with 8 bases fitting TRBD1. J was trimmed by 3 bases and V by 7 bases; bases with no gene match: 8. The CDR3 totals 14 residues. The CDR3 region is CASTVGDRYYEQYF. As DNA, the CDR3 is TGTGCCAGCACCGTGGGGGACAGGTACTACGAGCAGTACTTC.

The CDR3 coding sequence is TGTGCCAGCAGTTCCGGGACAACGTCTCCTGGCGAGCAGTACTTC. Translation: CASSSGTTSPGEQYF. The genes are TRBV6-5 and TRBJ2-7, with D possibly matching TRBD1 (6 bases). This CDR3 has 15 residues. Germline lookup yields CDR1 MNHEY and CDR2 SVGAGI. Trimming pared 4 bases from V and 6 bases from J, leaving 19 bases between.

J is TRBJ2-5 and V is TRBV7-2, with D perhaps matching TRBD2 (5 bases). V gave up 1 base and J gave up 5 bases, with 14 bases separating them. CDR1 and CDR2 (germline): SGHTA, FQGNSA. This CDR3 is built from 15 residues. DNA of the CDR3: TGTGCCAGCAGCTTAGACCGCGGAGGCATGGAGACCCAGTACTTC. It translates to CASSLDRGGMETQYF.

In this sample, this clonotype turned up many times. In nucleotides, the CDR3 is TGTGCCAGCAGTTACTCGAGATGGGTAGCGGGACAGGTAAACATTCAGTACTTC. This gives the protein CASSYSRWVAGQVNIQYF. The J gene is TRBJ2-4, the V gene TRBV6-2 or TRBV6-3; D possibly matches TRBD1 or TRBD2 (8 bases each). The CDR3 sequence is 18 residues long. V was shortened by 0 bases and J by 6 bases, with 21 bases between the two germline ends. Germline lookup yields CDR1 MNHEY and CDR2 SVGEGT.

This clonotype came up many times. The rearrangement uses TRBV20-1 and TRBJ1-5; 9 positions agree with TRBD1. Per germline, CDR1 DFQATT and CDR2 SNEGSKA (reference sequence). There are 15 residues in the CDR3. Losses at the gene ends were 0 bases for V and 4 bases for J; bases not matched to a gene: 4. CDR3 sequence reads: CSARDPGQGNQPQHF. The CDR3 DNA is TGCAGTGCTAGAGATCCGGGACAGGGAAATCAGCCCCAGCATTTT.

In this sample, this clonotype turned up a few times. The chain links TRBV7-2 to TRBJ2-3; D ambiguous. This CDR3 is 14 amino acids long. Trimming stripped 5 bases from V and 0 bases from J, with 9 bases between. Germline V CDR1 and CDR2: SGHTA, FQGNSA. CDR3 amino acids: CASSRSTSTDTQYF. In nucleotides, the CDR3 is TGTGCCAGCAGCCGCTCGACTAGCACAGATACGCAGTATTTT.

The gene calls are TRBV9 and TRBJ1-5, with a weak D call TRBD1 (5 bases). Germline V gives CDR1 SGDLS, CDR2 YYNGEE. This CDR3 comprises 14 residues. V shed 6 bases and J shed 8 bases, with 18 bases lying between them. The CDR3 here is CASNTGGRIEPQHF. The DNA for the CDR3 is TGTGCCAGCAACACGGGGGGGAGAATTGAGCCCCAGCATTTT.

This clonotype was seen at least ten times. V is TRBV6-4 and J is TRBJ2-1; TRBD2 matches 7 bases. Per germline, CDR1 MRHNA and CDR2 SNTAGT. The CDR3 runs to 13 residues. J lost 9 bases, V lost 0 bases, and 2 bases had no gene match. The CDR3 DNA follows: TGTGCCAGCAGTGACTCGACTAGCAGTGAGCAGTTCTTC. Amino acid sequence: CASSDSTSSEQFF.

The chain couples TRBV7-2 to TRBJ2-7, with TRBD2 matching over 10 bases. There are 16 residues in the CDR3. Germline trimming cut 5 bases from V and 7 bases from J; bases unmatched to any gene: 14. Germline loops: CDR1 SGHTA, CDR2 FQGNSA. The CDR3 DNA is TGTGCCAGCAGCCTCCAAAATCTGGGACTAGCGAGGGAGCAGTACTTC. Its protein product is CASSLQNLGLAREQYF. Full variable domain (outside the CDR3, taken from reference TRBV7-2 and TRBJ2-7): GAGVSQSPSNKVTEKGKDVELRCDPISGHTALYWYRQSLGQGLEFLIYFQGNSAPDKSGLPSDRFSAERTGGSVSTLTIQRTQQEDSAVYLCASSLQNLGLAREQYFGPGTRLTVT.

The table lists this clonotype with many counts. The V gene is TRBV18, the J gene TRBJ1-1; D ambiguous. Trimming pared 0 bases from V and 5 bases from J, leaving 13 bases between. The germline V gene has CDR1 KGHSH and CDR2 LQKENI. CDR3 length: 15 amino acids. For the CDR3, the DNA is TGTGCCAGCTCACCACCGAATAATGAAGGGACTGAAGCTTTCTTT. Residues: CASSPPNNEGTEAFF.

The chain couples TRBV5-4 to TRBJ1-4; the match to TRBD1 covers 7 bases. The V gene end was trimmed by 4 bases and the J gene end by 6 bases; junction bases not matched to a gene: 9. CDR3 length: 15 residues. Per the germline V gene, CDR1 is SGHNT and CDR2 is YYREEE (reference sequence). In nucleotides, the CDR3 is TGTGCCAGCAGCCTACAGGGGCTAGGGGATGAAAAACTGTTTTTT. Its protein is CASSLQGLGDEKLFF.

V usage is TRBV20-1 and J usage is TRBJ1-2; no firm D call. There are 14 residues in the CDR3. Germline values: CDR1 DFQATT, CDR2 SNEGSKA (reference sequence). V gave up 1 base and J gave up 0 bases, with 9 bases separating them. As DNA, the CDR3 is TGCAGTGCTAGAGCTACGGTTACTAACTATGGCTACACCTTC. It encodes CSARATVTNYGYTF.

This clonotype was counted ten times or more. The chain is built from TRBV5-1 and TRBJ1-1; D gene ambiguous. Germline assignment: CDR1 SGHRS and CDR2 YFSETQ. CDR3 length equals 13 residues. V was cut by 0 bases and J by 1 base, with 4 bases left in between. The DNA of the CDR3 is TGCGCCAGCAGCTTGGCCAAGAACACTGAAGCTTTCTTT. Protein product: CASSLAKNTEAFF.

V usage is TRBV29-1 and J usage is TRBJ2-3, with 8 bases matching TRBD1. The CDR3 is 13 amino acids. The trim removed 3 bases at V and 6 bases at J, leaving 5 bases unmatched. CDR1 and CDR2 from the germline V gene are SQVTM and ANQGSEA. In nucleotides, the CDR3 is TGCAGCGTTGATCGGACAGGGAGGGATACGCAGTATTTT. This translates into CSVDRTGRDTQYF.

This sequence joins TRBV4-2 and TRBJ2-3; D perhaps matches TRBD2 (6 bases). The CDR3 totals 17 residues. Germline CDR1 reads LGHNA; CDR2 reads YNFKEQ. The V gene lost 0 bases and the J gene lost 2 bases, with 15 bases spanning the gap. The CDR3 region is CASSQELRGANTDTQYF. The CDR3 DNA is TGTGCCAGCAGCCAAGAACTCCGCGGGGCGAACACAGATACGCAGTATTTT.

This rearrangement joins TRBV5-4 to TRBJ2-5, with 10 bases aligning to TRBD2. J was trimmed by 1 base and V by 4 bases; bases with no gene match: 7. Germline V gives CDR1 SGHNT, CDR2 YYREEE (reference sequence). This CDR3 is 16 amino acids long. The CDR3 coding sequence is TGTGCCAGCAGCGGGGGGGGACTAGCGTCCCAAGAGACCCAGTACTTC. Translated: CASSGGGLASQETQYF.

This clonotype has ten or more counts. The V gene is TRBV5-6, the J gene TRBJ2-2; D ambiguous. Germline V gene sequence: CDR1 SGHDT, CDR2 YYEEEE. V lost 1 base and J 2 bases, leaving 0 bases between the germline ends. CDR3 length: 12 residues. CDR3 sequence reads: CASSLNTGELFF. CDR3 DNA: TGTGCCAGCAGCTTGAACACCGGGGAGCTGTTTTTT.

In its sample, this clonotype was seen a few times. Written as DNA, the CDR3 is TGCGCCAGCAGCTCTACAGGGGGCGCTGGCTACACCTTC. Its translation is CASSSTGGAGYTF. V and J are TRBV5-1 and TRBJ1-2, with TRBD1 matching over 9 bases. Trimming cost V 3 bases and J 7 bases; bases outside gene matches: 4. CDR3 length: 13 residues. Germline V CDR1 and CDR2: SGHRS, YFSETQ.

This clonotype was observed a handful of times. The chain is built from TRBV6-5 and TRBJ2-5; D gene unclear. Germline values: CDR1 MNHEY, CDR2 SVGAGI. Trimming stripped 2 bases from V and 1 base from J, with 8 bases between. The CDR3 contains 14 residues. CDR3 sequence reads: CASSYRRSQETQYF. CDR3 bases: TGTGCCAGCAGTTACCGCCGCAGCCAAGAGACCCAGTACTTC.

This clonotype was recorded many times. The chain recombines TRBV20-1 with TRBJ2-7, with D possibly being TRBD1 or TRBD2 (6 bases each). Trimming left V 3 bases short and J 2 bases short, with 17 bases between. The CDR3 is 15 amino acids. Germline loops: CDR1 DFQATT, CDR2 SNEGSKA (reference sequence). CDR3 nucleotides: TGCAGTGCTAGGTCCGGGGGCGGAACAACCTACGAGCAGTACTTC. Protein product: CSARSGGGTTYEQYF.

Ten or more counts support this clonotype. The V and J genes are TRBV3-1 and TRBJ1-5; the D gene is possibly TRBD1 (5 bases). Germline-derived CDR1 and CDR2 are LGHDT and YNNKEL (reference sequence). V lost 3 bases and J lost 5, with 8 bases in between. The CDR3 covers 13 residues. In nucleotides, the CDR3 is TGTGCCAGCAGCCATCAGGGAGATCAGCCCCAGCATTTT. Amino acid sequence: CASSHQGDQPQHF.

This clonotype was picked up a small number of times. The chain joins TRBV25-1 to TRBJ1-2; D possibly corresponds to TRBD1 (5 bases). Germline V CDR1 and CDR2: MGHDK, SYGVNS. The CDR3 is 13 residues long. Trimming shortened V by 6 bases and J by 4 bases, and 12 bases separated the two germline ends. Written as DNA, the CDR3 is TGTGCCAGCAGGAGGGGCTGGGGCTATGGCTACACCTTC. It translates to CASRRGWGYGYTF.

In its sample, this clonotype was seen many times. The chain uses TRBV2 and TRBJ1-2; D uncertain. The germline gives CDR1 SNHLY, CDR2 FYNNEI. This CDR3 spans 12 amino acids. V was clipped by 3 bases and J by 4 bases, with 6 bases between them. CDR3 DNA: TGTGCCAGCAGTGACCGAACCTATGGCTACACCTTC. This translates into CASSDRTYGYTF.